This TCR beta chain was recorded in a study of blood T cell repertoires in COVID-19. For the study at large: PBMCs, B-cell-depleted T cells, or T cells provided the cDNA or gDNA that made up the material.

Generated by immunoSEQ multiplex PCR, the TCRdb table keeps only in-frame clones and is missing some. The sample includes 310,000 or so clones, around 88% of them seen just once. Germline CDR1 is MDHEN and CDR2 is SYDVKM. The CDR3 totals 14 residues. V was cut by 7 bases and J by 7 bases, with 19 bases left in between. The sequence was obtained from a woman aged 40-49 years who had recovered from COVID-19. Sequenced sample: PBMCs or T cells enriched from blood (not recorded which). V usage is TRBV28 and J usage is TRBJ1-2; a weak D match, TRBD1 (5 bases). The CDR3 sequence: CASTYGTERGGYTF. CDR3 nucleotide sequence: TGTGCCAGCACTTATGGGACCGAGCGGGGTGGCTACACCTTC.